This T cell receptor (beta chain) was obtained from a study of cytomegalovirus exposure and HLA in healthy donors. Each donor was nominally healthy when sampled (though unrecorded immune exposures were likely). The study, taken as a whole, reports: An analysis done earlier found most TCR beta V segments productive about 87% or about 30% of the time. Rarity marked most TCR sequences, yet some public TCRs occurred in many donors.

The CDR3 length equals 14 residues, ends included. Germline V lookup: CDR1 MDHEN, CDR2 SYDVKM. 13 Jbeta primers and 60 Vbeta primers were used for the PCR. Clones were read by immunoSEQ multiplex PCR, and TCRdb kept only the in-frame ones, dropping some. In total, the table holds just over 200,000 clones. Comments on this clone: Its antigen is undetermined. This is likely a read error, given that the CDR3 carries no conserved phenylalanine or tryptophan at its end. The DNA is left out, because the CDR3 cannot be placed on it with certainty; the CDR3 is given as TCRdb lists it.

The V call is TRBV28, the J call TRBJ2-7; TRBD2 is the table's D call, not checked against the DNA. The specimen was PBMCs. The receptor comes from a girl aged 2 to 10 in good health and CMV-seropositive. The CDR3 sequence is CASSLAGNEPTIYL.